This section outlines one T cell receptor (beta chain) sequence together with its context. This sample was included in a study of blood T cell repertoires in COVID-19. About the research overall: Some COVID-19 samples were acute and others convalescent; all came from the United States, Italy and Spain.

CDR1 is SNHLY and CDR2 is FYNNEI in the germline V gene. V lost 7 bases, J lost 2 bases, and 5 bases stayed unmatched. This CDR3 is 15 amino acids long. As processed by the authors: From reference gene primer amplification, estimates of nucleated cell counts were derived. Clones were sequenced by immunoSEQ multiplex PCR, and TCRdb holds only the in-frame ones, with some missing. For V, J and clone size, that table is used; D and trimming come from the DNA. The table has roughly 62,000 clones, around nine tenths seen once. The genes are TRBV2 and TRBJ2-6, with 7 bases aligning to TRBD1. Sequences were obtained from peripheral blood. The sequence was collected from a man aged 65 to 79 with acute or convalescent COVID-19. CDR3 DNA: TGTGCCAGCATTATCGACAGGGCTGGGGCCAACGTCCTGACTTTC. Translating it yields CASIIDRAGANVLTF.